Presented here are 31 T cell receptor beta chains from one specimen sequenced in a study of T cell responses to AZD1222 COVID-19 vaccine. Libraries were prepared by immunoSEQ multiplex PCR; TCRdb keeps only in-frame clonotypes and omits some of them. Here the sample spans 150,000 or so clones, less than 95% being singletons. The sample in question was peripheral blood, obtained 28 days after the second AZD1222 dose. The receptors were sampled from an adult who received the AZD1222 COVID-19 vaccine.

This rearrangement joins TRBV6-1 to TRBJ2-7; 12 bases are a match to TRBD1. Germline lookup yields CDR1 MNHNS and CDR2 SASEGT. J was trimmed by 5 bases and V by 6 bases; bases with no gene match: 5. The CDR3 spans 14 residues. The CDR3 loop reads CASSSGQGAHEQYF. The CDR3 DNA reads as TGTGCCAGCAGCTCGGGACAGGGGGCCCACGAGCAGTACTTC.

The rearrangement joins TRBV4-2 to TRBJ2-2, with D unclear. This CDR3 has 17 amino acids. V was clipped by 1 base and J by 0 bases, with 12 bases between them. Germline CDR1 reads LGHNA; CDR2 reads YNFKEQ. CDR3: CASSQVSSRANTGELFF. The DNA of the CDR3 is TGTGCCAGCAGCCAAGTGAGCAGTCGGGCGAACACCGGGGAGCTGTTTTTT.

The rearrangement joins TRBV19 to TRBJ1-5, with 9 bases that match TRBD1. CDR3 length: 18 residues. V shed 6 bases and J 2 bases; nucleotides not matched to a gene: 14. From germline, CDR1 is LNHDA and CDR2 SQIVND (reference sequence). CDR3 loop: CASRHRGPFVSRNQPQHF. CDR3 DNA: TGTGCCAGTAGACACAGGGGGCCCTTTGTAAGTCGCAATCAGCCCCAGCATTTT.

The rearrangement uses TRBV4-2 and TRBJ2-3; D perhaps matches TRBD2 (5 bases). Germline V CDR1 and CDR2: LGHNA, YNFKEQ. With 0 bases removed from V and 6 bases from J, the gap between germline ends came to 16 bases. This CDR3 comprises 16 residues. The CDR3 loop reads CASSQDLAGLGDTQYF. CDR3 bases: TGTGCCAGCAGCCAAGATCTGGCGGGCCTGGGGGATACGCAGTATTTT.

This sequence joins TRBV27 and TRBJ1-3; a weak D match, TRBD1 (5 bases). This CDR3 has 15 residues. V was shortened by 8 bases and J by 0 bases, with 14 bases between the two germline ends. The germline V gene encodes CDR1 MNHEY and CDR2 SMNVEV (reference sequence). CDR3 amino acids: CASGLEGSSGNTIYF. DNA of the CDR3: TGTGCCAGCGGTCTAGAGGGGAGCTCTGGAAACACCATATATTTT.

V gene TRBV6-1 combines with J gene TRBJ1-2; unclear D gene. The V end was cut by 0 bases, the J end by 5 bases, with 13 bases between. Germline V gives CDR1 MNHNS, CDR2 SASEGT. This CDR3 is built from 15 residues. The CDR3 DNA reads as TGTGCCAGCAGTGAAGCGCGCGGGAGTGGATATGGCTACACCTTC. Encoded protein: CASSEARGSGYGYTF.

In DNA form, the CDR3 reads TGTGCCAGTGCTCCGGGACGCGGGTTAAGGGCCCTCCACTTT. Translated: CASAPGRGLRALHF. The rearrangement links TRBV11-2 to TRBJ1-6; tentatively, D is TRBD1 (5 bases). The CDR3 runs to 14 residues. Trimming shortened V by 9 bases and J by 14 bases, and 23 bases separated the two germline ends. Germline V gene lookup returns CDR1 SGHAT and CDR2 FQNNGV.

This chain uses TRBV2 with TRBJ2-7; D not certain. CDR3 length equals 13 residues. Per the germline V gene, CDR1 is SNHLY and CDR2 is FYNNEI. Trimming left V 7 bases short and J 3 bases short, with 13 bases between. CDR3 nucleotides: TGTGCCAGCATGAAGGGTCCCAGCTACGAGCAGTACTTC. It codes for CASMKGPSYEQYF.

The chain combines TRBV28 with TRBJ1-4; no firm D call. V lost 6 bases and J lost 0, with 8 bases in between. This CDR3 comprises 14 residues. CDR1 is MDHEN, CDR2 SYDVKM, per germline. This CDR3 is CASRGGATNEKLFF. The CDR3 nucleotides are TGTGCCAGCAGAGGTGGGGCAACTAATGAAAAACTGTTTTTT.

This rearrangement joins TRBV29-1 to TRBJ1-2; 7 nucleotides align to TRBD1. Germline V CDR1 and CDR2: SQVTM, ANQGSEA. V lost 7 bases to trimming and J lost 3 bases; unmatched junction nucleotides: 5. The CDR3 is 12 amino acids. Here the CDR3 reads CSGGGTDYGYTF. The CDR3 DNA follows: TGCAGCGGCGGGGGGACAGACTATGGCTACACCTTC.

This sequence joins TRBV6-6 and TRBJ2-3; D is perhaps TRBD1 (9 bases). V lost 4 bases, J lost 8 bases, and 16 bases lay in between. Germline lookup yields CDR1 MNHNY and CDR2 SVGAGI (reference sequence). There are 14 residues in the CDR3. Written as DNA, the CDR3 is TGTGCCAGCAGTTTCAGCGGGGGACAGGGTACGCAGTATTTT. This encodes CASSFSGGQGTQYF.

This rearrangement joins TRBV20-1 to TRBJ2-7; D not certain. The CDR3 contains 11 residues. Trimming stripped 3 bases from V and 4 bases from J, with 7 bases between. Germline V CDR1 and CDR2: DFQATT, SNEGSKA (reference sequence). In DNA, the CDR3 is TGCAGTGCTAGTCCGGGTTACGAGCAGTACTTC. The encoded protein is CSASPGYEQYF.

The chain recombines TRBV6-6 with TRBJ1-4; TRBD1 matches at 11 bases. CDR1 is MNHNY and CDR2 is SVGAGI in the germline V gene (reference sequence). The V segment lost 6 bases and the J segment 6 bases; nucleotides outside the gene matches: 6. This CDR3 is built from 15 residues. This CDR3 is CASRISGQGDEKLFF. The CDR3 bases are TGTGCCAGCAGAATATCGGGACAGGGGGATGAAAAACTGTTTTTT.

The chain recombines TRBV7-2 with TRBJ2-1; D is undetermined. The V gene lost 8 bases and the J gene lost 4 bases, with 6 bases spanning the gap. This CDR3 has 11 residues. CDR1 is SGHTA and CDR2 is FQGNSA in the germline V gene. The CDR3, as DNA: TGTGCCAGCTCGGGTTACAATGAGCAGTTCTTC. It codes for CASSGYNEQFF.

This rearrangement joins TRBV29-1 to TRBJ1-5; 9 nucleotides match TRBD1. The CDR3 sequence is 15 residues long. The germline V gene encodes CDR1 SQVTM and CDR2 ANQGSEA. V lost 6 bases, J lost 2 bases, and 8 bases stayed unmatched. The CDR3 coding sequence is TGCAGCGTGAGGACAGGGGCGTCTGGCAATCAGCCCCAGCATTTT. Its translation: CSVRTGASGNQPQHF.

This chain joins TRBV5-4 and TRBJ2-5, with D tentatively TRBD2 (6 bases). Trimming took off 3 bases at V and 2 bases at J, with 11 bases between the two ends. The CDR3 length is 14 residues. Germline V gene sequence: CDR1 SGHNT, CDR2 YYREEE (reference sequence). The CDR3 DNA reads as TGTGCCAGCAGCTCCGGGACTGTGCAAGAGACCCAGTACTTC. Translated, it gives CASSSGTVQETQYF. The full variable domain, with the rest looked up from reference TRBV5-4 and TRBJ2-5, is ETGVTQSPTHLIKTRGQQVTLRCSSQSGHNTVSWYQQALGQGPQFIFQYYREEENGRGNFPPRFSGLQFPNYSSELNVNALELDDSALYLCASSSGTVQETQYFGPGTRLLVL.

This clone appeared once. The chain couples TRBV10-3 to TRBJ1-1; a possible D gene is TRBD1 (6 bases). The germline V gene has CDR1 ENHRY and CDR2 SYGVKD. The CDR3 length is 14 residues. Trimming shortened V by 3 bases and J by 5 bases, and 13 bases separated the two germline ends. In DNA form, the CDR3 reads TGTGCCATCAGTGATGTTCAGGGGAGGACTGAAGCTTTCTTT. Its protein is CAISDVQGRTEAFF.

As DNA, the CDR3 is TGTGCCAGCAGCGTAGTTCGAGCGGGAGGATACACCGGGGAGCTGTTTTTT. This gives the protein CASSVVRAGGYTGELFF. The chain is built from TRBV9 and TRBJ2-2, with TRBD2 identical over 9 bases. Germline loops: CDR1 SGDLS, CDR2 YYNGEE. With 0 bases clipped from V and 3 bases from J, the junction kept 6 bases outside the gene matches. The CDR3 is 17 amino acids.

This clone was counted a few times. The chain recombines TRBV4-1 with TRBJ1-2, with D maybe TRBD1 (5 bases). The CDR3 consists of 18 residues. In germline, CDR1 is MGHRA, CDR2 YSYEKL. Trimming took off 0 bases at V and 3 bases at J, with 20 bases between the two ends. CDR3 in DNA: TGCGCCAGCAGCCAAGATGGGGACGGCAGGATTCACCACTATGGCTACACCTTC. This translates into CASSQDGDGRIHHYGYTF.

This chain uses TRBV7-2 with TRBJ1-5; D might be TRBD1 (5 bases). Deletions cut 1 base from V and 2 bases from J, with 9 bases between. Per germline, CDR1 SGHTA and CDR2 FQGNSA. This CDR3 is built from 15 residues. CDR3 protein: CASSLVRGGNQPQHF. The CDR3 DNA reads as TGTGCCAGCAGCTTAGTAAGGGGAGGCAATCAGCCCCAGCATTTT. The whole variable domain, filled in from reference TRBV7-2 and TRBJ1-5, reads GAGVSQSPSNKVTEKGKDVELRCDPISGHTALYWYRQSLGQGLEFLIYFQGNSAPDKSGLPSDRFSAERTGGSVSTLTIQRTQQEDSAVYLCASSLVRGGNQPQHFGDGTRLSIL.

In its sample, this clone was seen once. CDR3 sequence (DNA): TGTGCCAGCAGTTCGGAAGGCGATAACTATGGCTACACCTTC. Protein: CASSSEGDNYGYTF. V usage is TRBV28 and J usage is TRBJ1-2, with D unresolved. The CDR3 extends over 14 amino acids. V shed 4 bases and J shed 1 base, with 10 bases lying between them. Germline V gives CDR1 MDHEN, CDR2 SYDVKM.

The rearrangement links TRBV7-2 to TRBJ2-7, with 8 positions matching TRBD1. CDR1 is SGHTA and CDR2 is FQGNSA in the germline V gene. With 5 bases clipped from V and 7 bases from J, the junction kept 10 bases outside the gene matches. The CDR3 runs 14 residues. This CDR3 reads CASSPHRGASEQYF. The CDR3 DNA reads as TGTGCCAGCAGCCCCCACAGGGGGGCTAGTGAGCAGTACTTC.

The rearrangement uses TRBV5-1 and TRBJ1-5; D is possibly TRBD1 (5 bases). The V and J ends lost 0 bases and 10 bases respectively, with 23 bases between them. Germline loops: CDR1 SGHRS, CDR2 YFSETQ. The CDR3 length is 17 residues. The CDR3 bases are TGCGCCAGCAGCTTGGCATGGGGTACAGGTTCAGGAGGTCCCCAGCATTTT. It encodes CASSLAWGTGSGGPQHF.

With respect to this clone: Mismatch with germline at one junction end may stem from a read error. The chain has TRBV9 and TRBJ2-7, with 7 nucleotides matching TRBD1. This CDR3 comprises 16 residues. CDR1 is SGDLS, CDR2 YYNGEE, per germline. CDR3: CTSSVGTASSHYEQYF. The CDR3 DNA reads as TGTACCAGCAGCGTAGGGACAGCTTCGTCCCACTACGAGCAGTACTTC.

The V gene is TRBV10-1, the J gene TRBJ2-7, with 12 bases matching TRBD1. The CDR3 extends over 16 amino acids. Looked up from germline, CDR1 is WNHNN and CDR2 is SYGVQD (reference sequence). V shed 0 bases and J 6 bases; nucleotides not matched to a gene: 6. The CDR3 DNA reads TGCGCCAGCAGTGAGTCAGGGACAGGGGGCTTCGGCGAGCAGTACTTC. Its protein product is CASSESGTGGFGEQYF.

The rearrangement uses TRBV4-1 and TRBJ2-3; the match to TRBD2 covers 8 bases. CDR1 is MGHRA, CDR2 YSYEKL, per germline. J gave up 5 bases and V 2 bases, and 15 bases lay outside the gene matches. The CDR3 is 18 residues long. In DNA, the CDR3 is TGCGCCAGCAGCCAAATAGGGGCGGGAGGTCCTCGGGGAGATACGCAGTATTTT. Translating it yields CASSQIGAGGPRGDTQYF.

This chain uses TRBV19 with TRBJ1-3, with 8 bases matching TRBD1. The germline V gene encodes CDR1 LNHDA and CDR2 SQIVND (reference sequence). CDR3 length: 18 amino acids. Trimming at V came to 5 bases and at J to 0 bases, leaving 12 bases not matched to a gene. DNA for the CDR3: TGTGCCAGTAGTCCAGACCTGGACAGGGACCTCTCTGGAAACACCATATATTTT. Amino acid sequence: CASSPDLDRDLSGNTIYF. Based on the CDR3 plus reference TRBV19 and TRBJ1-3, the full variable domain is DGGITQSPKYLFRKEGQNVTLSCEQNLNHDAMYWYRQDPGQGLRLIYYSQIVNDFQKGDIAEGYSVSREKKESFPLTVTSAQKNPTAFYLCASSPDLDRDLSGNTIYFGEGSWLTVV.

The chain uses TRBV6-6 and TRBJ2-5; the match to TRBD2 covers 9 bases. Per germline, CDR1 MNHNY and CDR2 SVGAGI (reference sequence). The CDR3 extends over 15 amino acids. The V and J ends lost 5 bases and 2 bases, in that order; junction bases with no gene match: 6. The CDR3 here is CASSTISGGQETQYF. In nucleotides, the CDR3 is TGTGCCAGCAGTACCATTAGCGGGGGACAAGAGACCCAGTACTTC.

The chain carries TRBV19 and TRBJ2-3; D ambiguous. CDR1 and CDR2 from the germline V gene are LNHDA and SQIVND (reference sequence). V was clipped by 7 bases and J by 2 bases, with 10 bases between them. This CDR3 has 13 amino acids. This CDR3 reads CASNLGPTDTQYF. DNA of the CDR3: TGTGCCAGTAACCTAGGACCCACAGATACGCAGTATTTT.

V is TRBV28 and J is TRBJ1-2; the D gene is possibly TRBD1 (5 bases). This CDR3 spans 13 amino acids. In germline, CDR1 is MDHEN, CDR2 SYDVKM. Trimming shortened V by 5 bases and J by 8 bases, and 15 bases separated the two germline ends. DNA of the CDR3: TGTGCCAGCAGTCCCGACAGATCCGTGGGCTACACCTTC. This gives the protein CASSPDRSVGYTF.

The chain carries TRBV27 and TRBJ2-1; possible D gene TRBD1, 5 bases. V lost 6 bases to trimming and J lost 6 bases, with 12 bases between them. The CDR3 has 13 residues. Germline loops: CDR1 MNHEY, CDR2 SMNVEV (reference sequence). Here the CDR3 DNA reads TGTGCCAGCAGCCTGCTGGGGCGCAATGAGCAGTTCTTC. Its translation: CASSLLGRNEQFF.